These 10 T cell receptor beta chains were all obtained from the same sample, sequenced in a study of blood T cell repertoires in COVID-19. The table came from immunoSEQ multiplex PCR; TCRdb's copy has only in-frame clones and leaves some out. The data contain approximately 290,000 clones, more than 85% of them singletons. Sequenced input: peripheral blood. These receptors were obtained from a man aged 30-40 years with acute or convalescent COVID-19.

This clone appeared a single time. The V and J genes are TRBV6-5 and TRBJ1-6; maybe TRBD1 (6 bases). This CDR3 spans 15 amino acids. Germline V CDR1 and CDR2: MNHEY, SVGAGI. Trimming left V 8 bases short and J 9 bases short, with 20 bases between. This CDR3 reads CASCRRGGGGSPLHF. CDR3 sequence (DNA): TGTGCCAGCTGCAGGAGAGGGGGGGGCGGTTCACCCCTCCACTTT.

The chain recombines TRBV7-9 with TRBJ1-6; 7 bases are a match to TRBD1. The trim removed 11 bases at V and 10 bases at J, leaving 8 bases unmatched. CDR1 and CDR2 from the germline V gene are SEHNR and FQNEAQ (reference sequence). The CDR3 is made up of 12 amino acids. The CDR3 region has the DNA TGTGCCGGTACAGGGGCTGGATCACCCCTCCACTTT. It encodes CAGTGAGSPLHF. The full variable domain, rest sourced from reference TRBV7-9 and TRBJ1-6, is DTGVSQNPRHKITKRGQNVTFRCDPISEHNRLYWYRQTLGQGPEFLTYFQNEAQLEKSRLLSDRFSAERPKGSFSTLEIQRTEQGDSAMYLCAGTGAGSPLHFGNGTRLTVT.

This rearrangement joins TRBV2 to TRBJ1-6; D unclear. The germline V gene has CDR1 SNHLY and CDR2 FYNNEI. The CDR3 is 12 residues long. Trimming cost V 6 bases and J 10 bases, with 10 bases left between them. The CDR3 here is CASRVAASPLHF. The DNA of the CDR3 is TGTGCCAGCAGAGTGGCCGCCTCACCCCTCCACTTT.

The CDR3 DNA sequence: TGTGCCACCAGCGTCACAGGGGTCGAGCAGTACTTC. Its protein product is CATSVTGVEQYF. The chain uses TRBV15 and TRBJ2-7; 7 bases match TRBD1. After removal of 5 bases from V and 6 bases from J, the junction contained 4 bases not matched to a gene. This CDR3 has 12 residues. Germline assignment: CDR1 LNHNV and CDR2 YYDKDF (reference sequence).

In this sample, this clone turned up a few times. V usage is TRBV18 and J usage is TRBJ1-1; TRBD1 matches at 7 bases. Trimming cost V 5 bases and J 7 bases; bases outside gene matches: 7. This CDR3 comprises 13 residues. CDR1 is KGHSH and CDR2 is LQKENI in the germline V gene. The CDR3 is CASSTGQSLEAFF. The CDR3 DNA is TGTGCCAGCTCAACGGGACAGTCACTTGAAGCTTTCTTT.

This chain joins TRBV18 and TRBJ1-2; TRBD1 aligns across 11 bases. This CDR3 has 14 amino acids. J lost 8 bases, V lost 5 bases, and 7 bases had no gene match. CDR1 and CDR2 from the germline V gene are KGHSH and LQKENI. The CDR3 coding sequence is TGTGCCAGCTCATCGGACAGGGGGCCTGGAGGCTACACCTTC. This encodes CASSSDRGPGGYTF.

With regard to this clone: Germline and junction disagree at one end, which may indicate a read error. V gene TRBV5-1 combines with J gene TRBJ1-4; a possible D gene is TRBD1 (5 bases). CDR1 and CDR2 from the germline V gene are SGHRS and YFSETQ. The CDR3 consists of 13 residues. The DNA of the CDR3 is TGCGCCACCAGCAAAGGGGAGGGTGAAAAACTGTTTTTT. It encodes CATSKGEGEKLFF.

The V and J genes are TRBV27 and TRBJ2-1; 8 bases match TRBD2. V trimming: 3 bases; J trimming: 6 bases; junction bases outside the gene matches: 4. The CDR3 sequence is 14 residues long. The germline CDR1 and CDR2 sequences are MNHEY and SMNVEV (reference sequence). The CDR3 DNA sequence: TGTGCCAGCAGTTTCCGGGAGGGGGGCAATGAGCAGTTCTTC. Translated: CASSFREGGNEQFF.

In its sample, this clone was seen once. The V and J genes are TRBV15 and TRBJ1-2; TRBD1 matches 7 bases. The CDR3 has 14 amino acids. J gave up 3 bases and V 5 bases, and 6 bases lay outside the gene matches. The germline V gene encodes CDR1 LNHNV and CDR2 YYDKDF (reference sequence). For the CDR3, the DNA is TGTGCCACCAGCGGCCAGGGACAGCACTATGGCTACACCTTC. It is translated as CATSGQGQHYGYTF.

The CDR3 loop is CATSDAGLAEGRGETQYF. The CDR3 DNA follows: TGTGCCACCAGTGATGCGGGACTAGCGGAGGGGCGAGGAGAGACCCAGTACTTC. The chain carries TRBV24-1 and TRBJ2-5; TRBD2 aligns across 11 bases. The CDR3 consists of 18 residues. The germline CDR1 and CDR2 sequences are KGHDR and SFDVKD. Trimming at V came to 3 bases and at J to 4 bases, leaving 12 bases not matched to a gene.